These 28 T cell receptor beta chains came from one sample sequenced in a study of PD-1 blockade in classical Hodgkin lymphoma. Each patient relapsed following autologous stem cell transplantation, and prior brentuximab vedotin exposure differed. Measured with immunoSEQ multiplex PCR; TCRdb has only the in-frame clones, and not every one. The sample records about 31,000 clones, 70% to 80% being singletons. Sequencing used peripheral blood mononuclear cells (PBMCs), obtained before the second cycle of nivolumab. These receptors were obtained from a human donor with classical Hodgkin lymphoma.

This clone is termed medium-sized. The V gene is TRBV7-9, the J gene TRBJ2-2; no firm D call. This CDR3 region has 12 residues. The V gene's germline CDR1 is SEHNR and CDR2 FQNEAQ (reference sequence). The V and J ends lost 9 bases and 5 bases respectively, with 10 bases between them. The CDR3 coding sequence is TGTGCCAGTGGCGTGGGGACCGGGGAGCTGTTTTTT. The encoded protein is CASGVGTGELFF.

This clone was detected a few times. This CDR3 is CASSQGTSPTQETQYF. The CDR3, as DNA: TGCGCCAGCAGCCAAGGGACTAGCCCTACCCAAGAGACCCAGTACTTC. The chain carries TRBV4-3 and TRBJ2-5; 8 bases line up with TRBD2. This CDR3 has 16 amino acids. V lost 1 base and J lost 1; bases outside the gene matches: 5. CDR1 is LGHNA and CDR2 is YSLEER in the germline V gene.

The chain is built from TRBV6-6 and TRBJ2-7, with no clear D. The CDR3 totals 13 residues. Germline V gene sequence: CDR1 MNHNY, CDR2 SVGAGI (reference sequence). Trimming removed 0 bases from V and 6 bases from J, with 9 bases in between. The CDR3 protein is CASSYSSVSEQYF. For the CDR3, the DNA is TGTGCCAGCAGTTACTCATCAGTGTCCGAGCAGTACTTC.

The V and J genes are TRBV30 and TRBJ2-7; possible D gene TRBD2, 6 bases. CDR1 and CDR2 (germline): GTSNPN, SVGIG (reference sequence). This CDR3 comprises 13 residues. Trimming removed 4 bases at V and 3 bases at J, with 13 bases between. As DNA, the CDR3 is TGTGCCTGGACGCGGGGACTGAGCTACGAGCAGTACTTC. Residues: CAWTRGLSYEQYF.

This clone was seen only once. The chain carries TRBV30 and TRBJ2-6, with D possibly matching TRBD2 (6 bases). Germline V gene data show CDR1 as GTSNPN and CDR2 as SVGIG (reference sequence). Trimming stripped 0 bases from V and 0 bases from J, with 12 bases between. This CDR3 contains 17 residues. CDR3 sequence: CAWSVRGLFSGANVLTF. The CDR3 nucleotides are TGTGCCTGGAGTGTACGGGGACTCTTCTCTGGGGCCAACGTCCTGACTTTC.

This chain links TRBV6-6 with TRBJ2-2; D call uncertain. The CDR3 sequence is 14 residues long. Germline V gene data show CDR1 as MNHNY and CDR2 as SVGAGI (reference sequence). The V end lost 0 bases, the J end lost 3 bases, and 5 bases lay between the germline ends. CDR3: CASSYSRYTGELFF. The CDR3 DNA sequence: TGTGCCAGCAGTTACTCGAGATACACCGGGGAGCTGTTTTTT.

The V call is TRBV30, the J call TRBJ2-5; 9 bases are a match to TRBD2. J lost 1 base, V lost 2 bases, and 5 bases had no gene match. The CDR3 totals 15 residues. CDR1 and CDR2 from the germline V gene are GTSNPN and SVGIG (reference sequence). The CDR3 region is CAWSRGLAFQETQYF. In nucleotides, the CDR3 is TGTGCCTGGAGTAGGGGACTAGCTTTCCAAGAGACCCAGTACTTC. Complete variable domain (other parts from reference TRBV30 and TRBJ2-5): SQTIHQWPATLVQPVGSPLSLECTVEGTSNPNLYWYRQAAGRGLQLLFYSVGIGQISSEVPQNLSASRPQDRQFILSSKKLLLSDSGFYLCAWSRGLAFQETQYFGPGTRLLVL.

The chain recombines TRBV7-9 with TRBJ1-6; D gene ambiguous. CDR1 is SEHNR and CDR2 is FQNEAQ in the germline V gene (reference sequence). There are 15 residues in the CDR3. V was pared by 5 bases and J by 6 bases, with 14 bases between. For the CDR3, the DNA is TGTGCCAGCAGCCCCCTCGCAGTATTTAATTCACCCCTCCACTTT. Protein sequence: CASSPLAVFNSPLHF.

This rearrangement joins TRBV11-1 to TRBJ2-1; 7 bases line up with TRBD1. Germline loops: CDR1 SGHAT, CDR2 FQDESV (reference sequence). CDR3 size: 15 residues. V shed 4 bases and J 5 bases; nucleotides not matched to a gene: 8. The CDR3 is CASSSDRDPHNEQFF. CDR3 nucleotide sequence: TGTGCCAGCAGCTCCGACAGGGACCCTCACAATGAGCAGTTCTTC.

This CDR3 is CASSILAGGPPDTQYF. The CDR3 bases are TGTGCCAGTAGTATACTAGCGGGAGGGCCCCCAGATACGCAGTATTTT. The chain joins TRBV19 to TRBJ2-3, with 12 bases matching TRBD2. The ends lost 2 bases at V and 4 bases at J; junction bases unmatched: 4. Germline V lookup: CDR1 LNHDA, CDR2 SQIVND (reference sequence). The CDR3 is 16 amino acids.

The rearrangement joins TRBV2 to TRBJ2-1; D is uncertain. Trimming took off 8 bases at V and 7 bases at J, with 12 bases between the two ends. The CDR3 is 12 amino acids. Germline V gene sequence: CDR1 SNHLY, CDR2 FYNNEI. CDR3 nucleotides: TGTGCCAGCCTACCACTCAGGAATGAGCAGTTCTTC. Protein sequence: CASLPLRNEQFF.

The gene calls are TRBV7-9 and TRBJ2-5; 8 positions match TRBD1. Trimming took 5 bases from V and 7 from J; bases not matched to a gene: 12. Per germline, CDR1 SEHNR and CDR2 FQNEAQ (reference sequence). CDR3 length equals 15 residues. The CDR3, as DNA: TGTGCCAGCAGCCAGCGGACAGGGACGTTCCGGACCCAGTACTTC. It is translated as CASSQRTGTFRTQYF.

This chain connects TRBV12-5 to TRBJ1-1; D gene unclear. Per the germline V gene, CDR1 is LGHNT and CDR2 is FRNRAP. V was pared by 7 bases and J by 5 bases, with 11 bases between. The CDR3 length is 12 residues. The CDR3 region has the DNA TGTGCTAGTGCCCTATCGGATACTGAAGCTTTCTTT. It encodes CASALSDTEAFF.

The chain couples TRBV13 to TRBJ2-7, with 10 bases that match TRBD1. The V segment lost 5 bases and the J segment 0 bases; nucleotides outside the gene matches: 7. The CDR3 has 16 residues. Germline V lookup: CDR1 PRHDT, CDR2 FYEKMQ (reference sequence). CDR3 region: CASSQGQGTNSYEQYF. DNA of the CDR3: TGTGCCAGCAGCCAGGGACAGGGGACAAACTCCTACGAGCAGTACTTC. Based on the CDR3 plus reference TRBV13 and TRBJ2-7, the full variable domain is AAGVIQSPRHLIKEKRETATLKCYPIPRHDTVYWYQQGPGQDPQFLISFYEKMQSDKGSIPDRFSAQQFSDYHSELNMSSLELGDSALYFCASSQGQGTNSYEQYFGPGTRLTVT.

The chain combines TRBV9 with TRBJ2-7; D could derive from TRBD1 or TRBD2 (5 bases each). Germline loops: CDR1 SGDLS, CDR2 YYNGEE. This CDR3 contains 15 residues. V shed 0 bases and J shed 3 bases, with 13 bases lying between them. The CDR3 loop is CASSVGGQGVYEQYF. In DNA form, the CDR3 reads TGTGCCAGCAGCGTAGGCGGGCAGGGAGTCTACGAGCAGTACTTC.

The chain combines TRBV10-2 with TRBJ2-2; TRBD1 agrees at 7 bases. Trimming took 10 bases from V and 0 from J; bases not matched to a gene: 5. Per the germline V gene, CDR1 is WSHSY and CDR2 is SAAADI. This CDR3 has 14 amino acids. CDR3 DNA sequence: TGCGCCACAAGAACAGGGGCGAACACCGGGGAGCTGTTTTTT. Translated: CATRTGANTGELFF.

The genes are TRBV27 and TRBJ2-1, with TRBD2 matching over 8 bases. Per the germline V gene, CDR1 is MNHEY and CDR2 is SMNVEV (reference sequence). J gave up 7 bases and V 5 bases, and 10 bases lay outside the gene matches. The CDR3 runs 15 residues. CDR3 in amino acids: CASSLGGLESNEQFF. In DNA form, the CDR3 reads TGTGCCAGCAGTCTGGGGGGACTAGAGTCTAATGAGCAGTTCTTC.

The chain is built from TRBV30 and TRBJ2-2; possibly TRBD2 for D (6 bases). CDR1 is GTSNPN, CDR2 SVGIG, per germline (reference sequence). This CDR3 is 14 amino acids long. V shed 3 bases and J shed 6 bases, with 14 bases lying between them. In nucleotides, the CDR3 is TGTGCCTGGAGACCCCTTTGGGGGGCCGGGGAGCTGTTTTTT. This translates into CAWRPLWGAGELFF.

This clone was detected only a few times. This chain links TRBV2 with TRBJ1-6; no firm D call. This CDR3 contains 12 residues. Germline values: CDR1 SNHLY, CDR2 FYNNEI. Trimming shortened V by 3 bases and J by 9 bases, and 6 bases separated the two germline ends. The DNA of the CDR3 is TGTGCCAGCAGTGACCGGGCTTCACCCCTCCACTTT. This translates into CASSDRASPLHF.

The chain joins TRBV11-1 to TRBJ2-3, with D maybe TRBD2 (6 bases). The germline V gene encodes CDR1 SGHAT and CDR2 FQDESV (reference sequence). Trimming left V 5 bases short and J 3 bases short, with 15 bases between. The CDR3 contains 15 residues. The CDR3 spells CASSHRDSVTDTQYF. DNA of the CDR3: TGTGCCAGCAGCCACCGGGACTCAGTTACAGATACGCAGTATTTT.

The rearrangement joins TRBV5-6 to TRBJ2-5; 7 bases are a match to TRBD2. J lost 7 bases, V lost 1 base, and 10 bases had no gene match. This CDR3 comprises 15 residues. The germline gives CDR1 SGHDT, CDR2 YYEEEE. The DNA for the CDR3 is TGTGCCAGCAGCTTGTCGGGGGGAGGGTCAGGGACCCAGTACTTC. This translates into CASSLSGGGSGTQYF.

The chain combines TRBV28 with TRBJ2-4; perhaps TRBD1 as D (5 bases). The CDR3 sequence is 16 residues long. Germline V gives CDR1 MDHEN, CDR2 SYDVKM. Deletions cut 4 bases from V and 0 bases from J, with 13 bases between. CDR3 loop: CASSSPDNLAKNIQYF. The CDR3 region has the DNA TGTGCCAGCAGTTCACCGGACAACTTAGCCAAAAACATTCAGTACTTC.

This clone was seen only once. V usage is TRBV2 and J usage is TRBJ2-7; D unresolved. Deletions cut 0 bases from V and 2 bases from J, with 14 bases between. CDR1 and CDR2 (germline): SNHLY, FYNNEI. This CDR3 spans 16 amino acids. CDR3 loop: CASSEAMMGRAYEQYF. Written as DNA, the CDR3 is TGTGCCAGCAGTGAAGCCATGATGGGCAGAGCCTACGAGCAGTACTTC. The whole variable domain, remainder taken from reference TRBV2 and TRBJ2-7, is EPEVTQTPSHQVTQMGQEVILRCVPISNHLYFYWYRQILGQKVEFLVSFYNNEISEKSEIFDDQFSVERPDGSNFTLKIRSTKLEDSAMYFCASSEAMMGRAYEQYFGPGTRLTVT.

V usage is TRBV4-1 and J usage is TRBJ1-4; 11 nucleotides agree with TRBD1. CDR1 and CDR2 (germline): MGHRA, YSYEKL. V trimming: 1 base; J trimming: 8 bases; junction bases outside the gene matches: 3. The CDR3 contains 15 residues. The CDR3 nucleotides read TGCGCCAGCAGCCAAGTTGGGACAGGGGGGGAAAAACTGTTTTTT. It is translated as CASSQVGTGGEKLFF.

This chain joins TRBV7-2 and TRBJ2-3; 9 nucleotides agree with TRBD2. The CDR3 spans 15 residues. The junction had 3 bases not matched to a gene; V was cut back by 5 bases and J by 0 bases. The germline V gene has CDR1 SGHTA and CDR2 FQGNSA. This CDR3 is CASSRGGGSTDTQYF. In DNA form, the CDR3 reads TGTGCCAGCAGCCGCGGGGGGGGGAGCACAGATACGCAGTATTTT.

This chain uses TRBV6-5 with TRBJ2-5; 12 nucleotides agree with TRBD2. This CDR3 comprises 16 residues. With 2 bases clipped from V and 5 bases from J, the junction kept 6 bases outside the gene matches. Germline V lookup: CDR1 MNHEY, CDR2 SVGAGI. CDR3 nucleotides: TGTGCCAGCAGTTACAGACTAGCGGGGGCCAGGGAGACCCAGTACTTC. The encoded protein is CASSYRLAGARETQYF.

The genes are TRBV28 and TRBJ1-4; 8 nucleotides match TRBD1. CDR3 size: 15 residues. V was clipped by 6 bases and J by 6 bases; unmatched bases: 9. The germline V gene has CDR1 MDHEN and CDR2 SYDVKM. CDR3 nucleotides: TGTGCCAGCAGCCAACTCAGGGGGCGGGATGAAAAACTGTTTTTT. Protein sequence: CASSQLRGRDEKLFF.

In this sample, this clone turned up once. The chain combines TRBV2 with TRBJ2-3; the D gene is possibly TRBD1 (6 bases). The V end lost 2 bases, the J end lost 1 base, and 10 bases lay between the germline ends. Germline V gene data show CDR1 as SNHLY and CDR2 as FYNNEI. The CDR3 consists of 15 residues. The CDR3 region has the DNA TGTGCCAGCAGTGAAACAGGGCTTGGCACAGATACGCAGTATTTT. Its protein is CASSETGLGTDTQYF.